In its sample, the clone carrying this TCR beta chain was seen many times. The antigen is not known. This sample is part of a study of neurological immune-mediated disorders. Study-level points and caveats: Patients with HTLV-1-associated myelopathy had the highest level of TCR clonal expansion, whereas patients with multiple sclerosis had the lowest level, falling beneath the level found in healthy controls. CDR3 amino acid sequences of expanded clones were not shared across subjects, a result suggesting private repertoires in all groups.

Synthesis of cDNA used 5'RACE (with 10-nucleotide random UMIs). MiXCR, applied by TCRdb to the 5' RACE reads, yields one record per CDR3 protein. The table lists about 120,000 distinct CDR3 sequences, 3.2% of them singletons, with 1% to 1.5% in the top ten. Sequenced input: PBMCs. This clonotype was obtained from a young woman with multiple sclerosis.

This chain's CDR3 is CASSLEGLAVDTQYF. CDR3 DNA: TGTGCCAGCAGCTTGGAGGGACTAGCTGTAGATACGCAGTATTTT. The chain recombines TRBV5-5 with TRBJ2-3, with 9 bases that match TRBD2. Germline assignment: CDR1 SGHKS and CDR2 YYEKEE (reference sequence). The CDR3 length is 15 residues. The J segment lost 5 bases and the V segment lost 0 bases, leaving 4 bases of the junction unmatched.